This T cell receptor (beta chain) was identified during a study of T cell changes during pregnancy in multiple sclerosis. Sequencing was performed with immunoSEQ multiplex PCR; in TCRdb, only in-frame clones are kept and a portion is missing. The sample carries 45,000 or so clones, more than 85% recorded once. The CDR3 has 14 residues. V gave up 3 bases and J gave up 8 bases, with 14 bases separating them. Germline V gives CDR1 SEHNR, CDR2 FQNEAQ (reference sequence). This clonotype was sampled from a female donor with multiple sclerosis, enrolled in a pregnancy study. J is TRBJ2-1 and V is TRBV7-9; perhaps TRBD2 as D (5 bases). The sample consisted of CD8+ T cells from peripheral blood mononuclear cells, taken after pregnancy. The CDR3 sequence: CASSFPKEGDEQFF. The CDR3 DNA follows: TGTGCCAGCAGCTTCCCGAAAGAGGGCGATGAGCAGTTCTTC.